This T cell receptor beta chain came from a study of blood T cell repertoires in COVID-19. Across the study: Specimens from acute and convalescent COVID-19 originated in the United States, Italy and Spain. T cells, B-cell-depleted T cells, or PBMCs provided the cDNA or gDNA that served as material.

This clone came up once. The assay was immunoSEQ multiplex PCR, and TCRdb's table has in-frame clones only and misses some. Here the sample spans 150,000 to 200,000 clones, approximately 86% being singletons. Seattle's enrolled individuals joined amid active infection and were then monitored longitudinally. V was shortened by 3 bases and J by 3 bases, with 14 bases between the two germline ends. Germline CDR1 SQVTM, CDR2 ANQGSEA. The CDR3 has 14 amino acids. The origin of this receptor is a woman aged 40 to 55 with COVID-19, enrolled during active disease. Sequenced: peripheral blood. J is TRBJ1-2 and V is TRBV29-1; D possibly corresponds to TRBD1 (5 bases). The CDR3 loop is CSVEPTPGDYGYTF. DNA of the CDR3: TGCAGCGTTGAGCCGACACCGGGGGACTATGGCTACACCTTC.